This T cell receptor beta chain emerged from a study of graft-versus-host responses after intestinal transplantation. Study at large: Tacrolimus and steroids were given for about 3 years to all recipients after anti-thymocyte globulin induction.

The CDR3 is 13 amino acids. V lost 0 bases to trimming and J lost 2 bases, with 5 bases between them. CDR1 SGHDT and CDR2 YYEEEE come from the germline V gene. The method was immunoSEQ multiplex PCR; TCRdb's version includes in-frame clones alone and lacks a portion of them. Of about 38,000 clones in the sample, 75% to 90% were seen once. The chain carries TRBV5-6 and TRBJ1-1; D remains unclear. This specimen was PBMCs, taken approximately 1,000 days after transplant. The origin of this receptor is a human patient who received an intestinal transplant, so some T cells may come from the graft donor. In nucleotides, the CDR3 is TGTGCCAGCAGCTTGGCCGCTAACACTGAAGCTTTCTTT. Translated: CASSLAANTEAFF.